This TCR beta chain was observed in a study of tumor and adjacent non-tumor tissue in lung cancer. RNA was extracted from bulk tissue without any cell sorting. This non-tumor lung sample came from over 3 cm beyond the tumor edge. A modified ARM-PCR protocol with three rounds of nested PCR amplified TCRbeta. TCRdb recomputed calls from the multiplex PCR reads with MiXCR, one row per CDR3 protein. The table has under 45,000 distinct CDR3 sequences, roughly 66% seen once. Turning to this clonotype: At one end, the junction sequence differs from germline, possibly due to a read error.

The TCR comes from a man aged 50 to 59 with non-small cell lung cancer. Sequenced: distant non-tumor lung tissue.

The CDR3 DNA follows: TGTGCCGGCAGTTTAGGCGGGGGGACTAACTATGGTTACACCTTC. Its translation is CAGSLGGGTNYGYTF. This chain joins TRBV28 and TRBJ1-2, with D possibly TRBD1 on 5 matching bases. Germline V gene sequence: CDR1 MDHEN, CDR2 SYDVKM. The length of the CDR3 is 15 residues.